This T cell receptor (beta chain) appears in the sequencing data of a study of cytomegalovirus exposure and HLA in healthy donors. In the study overall: Assignment to the Caucasian-associated ancestry cluster applied to 81% of the roughly 410 genotyped donors. Study observations and caveats: Analysis performed later showed TCR beta chains linked to HLA being more clonally expanded than equally common others. As a later analysis revealed, the rate of TCR association differed by HLA locus, with DRB1 most and HLA-C fewest.

This CDR3 spans 14 amino acids. J was trimmed by 7 bases and V by 7 bases; bases with no gene match: 7. Germline CDR1 is MNHNS and CDR2 is SASEGT. The PCR made use of 60 Vbeta and 13 Jbeta primers. Assay: immunoSEQ multiplex PCR; the TCRdb copy retains only in-frame clones and omits some. The sample has 150,000 to 200,000 clones; 79% are singletons. This clone appeared a single time. Its antigen is as yet unknown. The receptor comes from a girl aged 10 to 17 in good health and CMV-seropositive. The rearrangement joins TRBV6-1 to TRBJ1-6; 7 nucleotides match TRBD1. Source material: PBMCs. CDR3 sequence (DNA): TGTGCCAGCAATAAGGACAGGCAGAATTCACCCCTCCACTTT. Translation gives CASNKDRQNSPLHF.